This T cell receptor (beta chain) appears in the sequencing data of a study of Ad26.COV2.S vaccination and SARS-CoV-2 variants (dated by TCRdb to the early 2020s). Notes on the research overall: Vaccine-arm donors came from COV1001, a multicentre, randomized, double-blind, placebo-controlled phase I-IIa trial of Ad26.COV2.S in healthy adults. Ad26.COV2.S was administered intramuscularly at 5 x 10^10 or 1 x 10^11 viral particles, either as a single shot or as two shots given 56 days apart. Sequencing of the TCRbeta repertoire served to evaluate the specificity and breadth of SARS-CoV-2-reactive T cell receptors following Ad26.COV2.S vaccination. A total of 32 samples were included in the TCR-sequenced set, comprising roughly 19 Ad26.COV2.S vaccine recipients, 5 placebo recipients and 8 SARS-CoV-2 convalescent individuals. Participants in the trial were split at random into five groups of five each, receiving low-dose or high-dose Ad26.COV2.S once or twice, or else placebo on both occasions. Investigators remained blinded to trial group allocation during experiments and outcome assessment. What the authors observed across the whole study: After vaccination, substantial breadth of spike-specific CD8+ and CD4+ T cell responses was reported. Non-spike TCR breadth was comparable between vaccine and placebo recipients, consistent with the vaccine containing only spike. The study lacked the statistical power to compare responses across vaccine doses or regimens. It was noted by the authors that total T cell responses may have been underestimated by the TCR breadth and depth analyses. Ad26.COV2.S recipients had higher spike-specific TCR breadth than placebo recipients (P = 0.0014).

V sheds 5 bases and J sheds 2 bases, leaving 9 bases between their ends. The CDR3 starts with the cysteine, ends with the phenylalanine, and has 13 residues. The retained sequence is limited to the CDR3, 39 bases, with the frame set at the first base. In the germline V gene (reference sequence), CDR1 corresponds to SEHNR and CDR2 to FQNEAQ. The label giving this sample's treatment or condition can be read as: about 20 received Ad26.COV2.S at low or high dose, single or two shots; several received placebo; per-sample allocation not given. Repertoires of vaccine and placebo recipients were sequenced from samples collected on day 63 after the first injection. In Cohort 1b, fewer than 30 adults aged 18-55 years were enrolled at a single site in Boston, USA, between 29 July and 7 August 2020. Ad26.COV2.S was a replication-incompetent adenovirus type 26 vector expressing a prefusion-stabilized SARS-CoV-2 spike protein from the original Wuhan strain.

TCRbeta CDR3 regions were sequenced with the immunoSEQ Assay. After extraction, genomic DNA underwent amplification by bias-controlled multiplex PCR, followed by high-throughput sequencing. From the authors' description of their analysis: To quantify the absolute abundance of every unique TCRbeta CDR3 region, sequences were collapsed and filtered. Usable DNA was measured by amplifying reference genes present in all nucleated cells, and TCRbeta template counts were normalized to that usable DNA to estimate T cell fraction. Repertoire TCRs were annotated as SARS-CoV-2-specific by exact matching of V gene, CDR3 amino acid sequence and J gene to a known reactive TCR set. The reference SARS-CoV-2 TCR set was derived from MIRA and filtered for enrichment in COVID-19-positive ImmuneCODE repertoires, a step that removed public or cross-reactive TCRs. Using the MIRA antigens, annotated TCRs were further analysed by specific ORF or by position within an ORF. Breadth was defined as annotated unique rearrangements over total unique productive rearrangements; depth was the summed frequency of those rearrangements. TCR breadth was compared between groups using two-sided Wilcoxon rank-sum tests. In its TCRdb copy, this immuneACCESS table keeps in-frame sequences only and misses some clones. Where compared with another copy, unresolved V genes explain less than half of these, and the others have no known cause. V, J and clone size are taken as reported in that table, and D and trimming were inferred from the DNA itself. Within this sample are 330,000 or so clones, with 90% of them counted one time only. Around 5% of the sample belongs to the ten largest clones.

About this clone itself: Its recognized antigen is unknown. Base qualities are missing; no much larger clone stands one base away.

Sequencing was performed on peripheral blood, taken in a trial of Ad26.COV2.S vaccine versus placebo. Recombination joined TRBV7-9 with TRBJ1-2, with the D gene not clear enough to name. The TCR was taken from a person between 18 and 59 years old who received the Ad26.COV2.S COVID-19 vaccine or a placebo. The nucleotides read TGTGCCAGCAGCCGTCTCGGGAACTATGGCTACACCTTC. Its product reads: CASSRLGNYGYTF.